Sequencing of this TCR beta chain was carried out in a study of shared clonotypes between healthy human individuals. Turning to the study itself: The donor pool was made up of a couple of women and a few men aged 18 to 49.

A remark on this clone: Its antigen remains unknown.

V was cut by 3 bases and J by 5 bases, with 6 bases left in between. The CDR3 is made up of 12 amino acids. Germline V gene data show CDR1 as SEHNR and CDR2 as FQNEAQ (reference sequence). Genomic DNA of every subset was divided equally among multiple immunoSEQ plates. Generated by immunoSEQ multiplex PCR, the TCRdb table keeps only in-frame clones and is missing some. The sample has a few million clones, just under 95% seen once. Study-wide results and limits: Tissues were not sampled, only blood, and their repertoires likely differ.

In the naive CD8 group, cells lacked CD45RO and were positively selected for CCR7, so terminally differentiated effector memory CD45RA+ cells were left out. Specimen: naive CD8+ T cells from PBMCs. This chain joins TRBV7-9 and TRBJ2-3, with D unclear. The origin of this receptor is a man between 18 and 35 years old in good health. Some clones in this sample may be carry-over from other donors' samples. CDR3 bases: TGTGCCAGCAGCTTCGGTATAGATACGCAGTATTTT. Translated: CASSFGIDTQYF.